This T cell receptor (beta chain) was captured by sequencing in a study of T cells in Graves' hyperthyroidism and ophthalmopathy. Looking at the study overall: Peripheral blood was taken when the disease was first diagnosed, before any treatment began.

On this clonotype: Its antigen is currently unknown.

The source material, RNA transcripts, was used to amplify TCR beta CDR3 regions. Primed by the HTBI set, a first-round RT-PCR was run on the TCR CDR3. TCRdb itself ran the multiplex PCR reads through MiXCR, one entry per CDR3 protein. This table holds approximately 570,000 distinct CDR3 sequences, just under 20% found once. The V and J ends lost 4 bases and 5 bases, in that order; junction bases with no gene match: 7. The CDR3 is made up of 14 amino acids. Germline V CDR1 and CDR2: SGHNT, YYREEE (reference sequence). Study conclusions and caveats: Blood held most thyroid clonotypes expanded above 0.001 frequency. Model predictions of ophthalmopathy came a median approximately 6.5 months before onset.

This receptor was identified in a man in his forties or fifties with Graves' ophthalmopathy. The rearrangement joins TRBV5-4 to TRBJ2-5; 8 bases are a match to TRBD2. The sample consisted of blood. CDR3 residues: CASSAGLGRETQYF. As DNA, the CDR3 is TGTGCCAGCAGCGCGGGACTAGGAAGGGAGACCCAGTACTTC.